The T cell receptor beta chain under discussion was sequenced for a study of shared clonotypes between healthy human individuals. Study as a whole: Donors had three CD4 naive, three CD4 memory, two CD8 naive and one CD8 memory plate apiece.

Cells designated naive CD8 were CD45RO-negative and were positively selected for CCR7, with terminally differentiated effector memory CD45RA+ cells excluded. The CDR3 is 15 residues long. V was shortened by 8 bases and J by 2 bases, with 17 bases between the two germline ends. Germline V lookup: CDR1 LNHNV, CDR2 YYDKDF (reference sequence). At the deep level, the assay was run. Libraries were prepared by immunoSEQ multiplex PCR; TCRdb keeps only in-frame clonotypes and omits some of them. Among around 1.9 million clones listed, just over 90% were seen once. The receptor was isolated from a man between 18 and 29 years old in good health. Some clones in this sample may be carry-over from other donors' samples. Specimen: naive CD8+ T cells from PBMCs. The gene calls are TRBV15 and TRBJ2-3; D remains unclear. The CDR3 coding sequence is TGTGCCACCTCGCCGATGCGAGGCCCCACAGATACGCAGTATTTT. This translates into CATSPMRGPTDTQYF.